The 9 T cell receptor beta chains reported below all come from one sample, sequenced in a study of pediatric ulcerative colitis. Rectal tissue came from one to two pinch biopsies taken at colonoscopy. Generated by immunoSEQ multiplex PCR, the TCRdb table keeps only in-frame clones and is missing some. The table includes under 50,000 clones, 60% to 85% detected once. Sequencing used gut tissue. These receptors were obtained from a girl between 10 and 17 years old with moderate ulcerative colitis.

The V gene is TRBV28, the J gene TRBJ2-3; D may be TRBD1 or TRBD2 (5 bases each). The CDR3 sequence is 15 residues long. Germline values: CDR1 MDHEN, CDR2 SYDVKM. Trimming took 4 bases from V and 2 from J, leaving 13 bases between them. CDR3 amino acids: CASSSPGTYTDTQYF. The CDR3 DNA sequence: TGTGCCAGCAGTTCTCCCGGGACCTACACAGATACGCAGTATTTT.

V usage is TRBV27 and J usage is TRBJ2-3; 7 bases match TRBD1. The junction had 4 bases not matched to a gene; V was cut back by 5 bases and J by 5 bases. Germline V CDR1 and CDR2: MNHEY, SMNVEV (reference sequence). CDR3 size: 13 residues. DNA for the CDR3: TGTGCCAGCAGTCACAGGGGTGGAGATACGCAGTATTTT. Protein product: CASSHRGGDTQYF.

The chain links TRBV28 to TRBJ1-1; TRBD1 aligns across 9 bases. CDR3 length: 15 amino acids. The V segment lost 5 bases and the J segment 6 bases; nucleotides outside the gene matches: 10. Germline CDR1 MDHEN, CDR2 SYDVKM. In DNA form, the CDR3 reads TGTGCCAGCAGTGGGCTAGGGACAGGGAAGTCTGAAGCTTTCTTT. Amino acid sequence: CASSGLGTGKSEAFF. Full variable domain (remainder filled in from reference TRBV28 and TRBJ1-1): DVKVTQSSRYLVKRTGEKVFLECVQDMDHENMFWYRQDPGLGLRLIYFSYDVKMKEKGDIPEGYSVSREKKERFSLILESASTNQTSMYLCASSGLGTGKSEAFFGQGTRLTVV.

This chain connects TRBV9 to TRBJ2-2; D assignment may be TRBD1 or TRBD2 (5 bases each). Trimming shortened V by 4 bases and J by 6 bases, and 19 bases separated the two germline ends. There are 16 residues in the CDR3. Looked up from germline, CDR1 is SGDLS and CDR2 is YYNGEE. The CDR3 loop is CASSLGRAGWPGELFF. CDR3 DNA sequence: TGTGCCAGCAGCCTAGGGCGGGCAGGGTGGCCCGGGGAGCTGTTTTTT.

V and J are TRBV7-6 and TRBJ1-2, with D uncertain. This CDR3 is built from 13 residues. The germline V gene has CDR1 SGHVS and CDR2 FNYEAQ. V dropped 11 bases and J dropped 6 bases, with 19 bases sitting between them. CDR3 amino acids: CAVSGPGGDGYTF. CDR3 in DNA: TGTGCCGTGTCAGGCCCCGGTGGAGATGGCTACACCTTC.

The chain recombines TRBV14 with TRBJ1-1; D not resolved. V lost 6 bases, J lost 0 bases, and 8 bases lay in between. This CDR3 has 13 residues. Germline V lookup: CDR1 SGHDN, CDR2 FVKESK. The CDR3 bases are TGTGCCAGCAGTCGTACAATGAACACTGAAGCTTTCTTT. It translates to CASSRTMNTEAFF.

J is TRBJ2-7 and V is TRBV6-1; maybe TRBD1 (5 bases). Looked up from germline, CDR1 is MNHNS and CDR2 is SASEGT. There are 12 residues in the CDR3. V lost 6 bases, J lost 5 bases, and 11 bases lay in between. This CDR3 reads CASSQTVHEQYF. The CDR3 DNA reads TGTGCCAGCAGCCAGACAGTCCACGAGCAGTACTTC.

The J gene is TRBJ2-7, the V gene TRBV5-1, with 9 bases fitting TRBD1. The CDR3 consists of 14 residues. The trim removed 0 bases at V and 4 bases at J, leaving 2 bases unmatched. CDR1 is SGHRS, CDR2 YFSETQ, per germline. As DNA, the CDR3 is TGCGCCAGCAGCTTGGGGACAGGGGCGTACGAGCAGTACTTC. Translation: CASSLGTGAYEQYF.

The genes are TRBV6-5 and TRBJ1-5; possible D gene TRBD1, 5 bases. This CDR3 comprises 14 residues. Trimming took off 6 bases at V and 0 bases at J, with 9 bases between the two ends. Germline CDR1 is MNHEY and CDR2 is SVGAGI. The CDR3 nucleotides are TGTGCCAGCAGGGGACGGGGTAGCAATCAGCCCCAGCATTTT. Translated: CASRGRGSNQPQHF.